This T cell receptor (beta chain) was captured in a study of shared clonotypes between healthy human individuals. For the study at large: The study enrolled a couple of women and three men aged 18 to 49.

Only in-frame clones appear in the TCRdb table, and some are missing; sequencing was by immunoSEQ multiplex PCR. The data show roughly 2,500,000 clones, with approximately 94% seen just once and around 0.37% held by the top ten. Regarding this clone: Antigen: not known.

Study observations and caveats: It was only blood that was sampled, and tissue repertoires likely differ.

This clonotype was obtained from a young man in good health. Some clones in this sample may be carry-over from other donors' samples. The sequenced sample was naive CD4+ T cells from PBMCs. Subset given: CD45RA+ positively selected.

The CDR3 DNA reads TGTGCCAGCAGCGGGACAGCCCTCTATGGCTACACCTTC. This encodes CASSGTALYGYTF. This chain connects TRBV6-5 to TRBJ1-2, with TRBD1 matching over 7 bases. The CDR3 totals 13 residues. The germline gives CDR1 MNHEY, CDR2 SVGAGI. The trim removed 6 bases at V and 4 bases at J, leaving 5 bases unmatched.